The rows below give T cell receptor beta chains drawn from one sample of a study of identifying expanded T cells in peripheral blood. Data came from immunoSEQ multiplex PCR; TCRdb stores just in-frame clones and leaves some out. The top ten hold under 9% of the sample, which has 110,000 or so clones, 88% seen once. The sample consisted of blood. Source of these receptors: a person aged 18 to 75 in good health. CDR3s include the opening cysteine and the closing phenylalanine or tryptophan. A D gene is named only where the DNA matches it firmly. Clone size appears in some rows only: once, few, many, or a class for an expanded clone.

d_call	j_call	clone_size	v_call	cdr3_nt	cdr3_aa
TRBD2	TRBJ2-7	-	TRBV2	TGTGCCAGCAGTGAAGCAGCTAGCGGGGGCTACGAGCAGTACTTC	CASSEAASGGYEQYF
-	TRBJ2-1	-	TRBV19	TGTGCCAGTAGTATAAAACATGGACCTAACCTGCAGTTCTTC	CASSIKHGPNLQFF
-	TRBJ1-1	-	TRBV28	TGTGCCAGCCTTTTAGGTACAGCTGAAGCTTTCTTT	CASLLGTAEAFF
-	TRBJ2-5	-	TRBV28	TGTGCCAGCAGTGCCCCCGGGGAGACCCAGTACTTC	CASSAPGETQYF
TRBD1	TRBJ1-1	-	TRBV2	TGTGCCAGCAAAACAGGGGTGGGCACTGAAGCTTTCTTT	CASKTGVGTEAFF
-	TRBJ2-3	once	TRBV20-1	TGCAGTGCCCCCCGGCCAGATACGCAGTATTTT	CSAPRPDTQYF
TRBD1	TRBJ2-7	few	TRBV18	TGTGCCAGCTCACCGGAGGACAGGGCAGGCGAGCAGTACTTC	CASSPEDRAGEQYF
TRBD1	TRBJ1-2	-	TRBV4-1	TGCGCCAGCAGCGGAACAGGGGAAGCAAACTATGGCTACACCTTC	CASSGTGEANYGYTF
-	TRBJ1-2	-	TRBV5-6	TGTGCCAGCAGCCCCTCGGGGGGCGCGGGGTATGGCTACACCTTC	CASSPSGGAGYGYTF
-	TRBJ2-7	once	TRBV5-1	TGCGCCAGCAGCTTAAGTGGCGGATCCTACGAGCAGTACTTC	CASSLSGGSYEQYF
-	TRBJ2-2	once	TRBV7-6	TGTGCCAGCAGCCGGACCGCCCCGCCGAACACCGGGGAGCTGTTTTTT	CASSRTAPPNTGELFF
TRBD1	TRBJ2-7	-	TRBV7-9	TGTGCCAGCAGCTCCGGACAGGGACAATACGAGCAGTACTTC	CASSSGQGQYEQYF
TRBD2	TRBJ2-7	-	TRBV2	TGTGCCAGCAGTGGACTAGCCTGGGAGCAGTACTTC	CASSGLAWEQYF
-	TRBJ2-5	-	TRBV5-4	TGTGCCAGCAGCCCCCCCAGCGGCCAAGAGACCCAGTACTTC	CASSPPSGQETQYF
-	TRBJ1-3	few	TRBV28	TGTGCCAGCACAGGGCTTGGTGGAAACACCATATATTTT	CASTGLGGNTIYF
-	TRBJ1-4	-	TRBV15	TGTGCCACCAGCAGATCCCCTGGGCGGGAAAAACTGTTTTTT	CATSRSPGREKLFF
-	TRBJ1-2	few	TRBV9	TGTGCCAGCAGCGTAGTGGGGGCGCAGCGTGGCTACACCTTC	CASSVVGAQRGYTF
TRBD1	TRBJ1-2	-	TRBV7-2	TGTGCCAGCAGCTTAGTCCCAGGGGGCAGTAACTATGGCTACACCTTC	CASSLVPGGSNYGYTF
-	TRBJ2-7	-	TRBV6-5	TGTGCCAGCAGTTACTCGACGGATCCCTACGAGCAGTACTTC	CASSYSTDPYEQYF
-	TRBJ1-1	-	TRBV19	TGTGCCAGTAGTCTCGACCACCTTCCTACGAACACTGAAGCTTTCTTT	CASSLDHLPTNTEAFF
TRBD1	TRBJ1-1	-	TRBV11-2	TGTGCCAGCAGCTTAGAAGGGGGCGCTGAAGCTTTCTTT	CASSLEGGAEAFF
-	TRBJ1-2	-	TRBV28	TGTGCCAGCAGTGCGACCGGGTACTATGGCTACACCTTC	CASSATGYYGYTF
-	TRBJ1-5	-	TRBV7-9	TGTGCCAGCAGCTGGACAGAAGGGCAGCCCCAGCATTTT	CASSWTEGQPQHF
TRBD1	TRBJ2-3	-	TRBV19	TGTGCCAGTAGTAGAACGGACAGGGGGCGAGCAGATACGCAGTATTTT	CASSRTDRGRADTQYF
-	TRBJ2-3	once	TRBV6-6	TGTGCCAGCAGTTACAGGACAGACTCTACGCAGTATTTT	CASSYRTDSTQYF
-	TRBJ2-7	once	TRBV5-4	TGTGCCAGCAGCTTGGCTGGCCTAAACTCCTACGAGCAGTACTTC	CASSLAGLNSYEQYF
-	TRBJ2-6	-	TRBV2	TGTGCCAGCAAAATTGTGTGGTCCAGGGCTCAGAATCCCAGCTCTGGGGCCAACGTCCTGACTTTC	CASKIVWSRAQNPSSGANVLTF
TRBD1	TRBJ1-6	-	TRBV7-2	TGTGCCAGCAGCCCTCAGGGACAGGGTAACGGTTCACCCCTCCACTTT	CASSPQGQGNGSPLHF
-	TRBJ2-1	-	TRBV4-1	TGCGCCAGCAGCACCACTAGGCGAGAGGGACGGGGCAATGAGCAGTTCTTC	CASSTTRREGRGNEQFF
-	TRBJ2-7	-	TRBV5-1	TGCGCCAGCAGCCCCGGTGGCGGATCCTACGAGCAGTACTTC	CASSPGGGSYEQYF
-	TRBJ1-5	-	TRBV19	TGTGCCAGTCGGGGGGGCACTTTAAATCAGCCCCAGCATTTT	CASRGGTLNQPQHF
-	TRBJ1-1	-	TRBV7-9	TGTGCCAGCAGCTTGGAGGGGGGAACGAACACTGAAGCTTTCTTT	CASSLEGGTNTEAFF
-	TRBJ2-1	once	TRBV11-3	TGTGCCAGCTCGGGGGCGGGAAATGAGCAGTTCTTC	CASSGAGNEQFF
-	TRBJ1-1	-	TRBV10-3	TGCGACTTGGGGGGCGCGGCGGACACTGAAGCTTTCTTT	CDLGGAADTEAFF
TRBD1	TRBJ1-5	-	TRBV6-5	TGTGCCAGCAGTTACGAACAGGGGGCCGGTCAGCCCCAGCATTTT	CASSYEQGAGQPQHF
TRBD1	TRBJ2-7	-	TRBV7-2	TGTGCCAGCAGCCAGGACAGGGGACGCTACGAGCAGTACTTC	CASSQDRGRYEQYF
TRBD1	TRBJ2-1	few	TRBV28	TGTGCCAGCAGCGACAGGGGGGTTAATGAGCAGTTCTTC	CASSDRGVNEQFF
-	TRBJ1-5	-	TRBV28	TGTGCCAGCAGAAGCGTTCACAATCAGCCCCAGCATTTT	CASRSVHNQPQHF
-	TRBJ2-4	-	TRBV19	TGTGCCAGTAGTATAGGAGCGGCGAACATTCAGTACTTC	CASSIGAANIQYF
-	TRBJ1-1	-	TRBV15	TGTGCCACCAGCAGAGATAAGGACACTGAAGCTTTCTTT	CATSRDKDTEAFF
-	TRBJ1-5	few	TRBV7-9	TGTGCCAGCGCCCAGGACGGGGTACAGCCCCAGCATTTT	CASAQDGVQPQHF
-	TRBJ1-1	once	TRBV18	TGTGCCAGCTCACCAGCTACATGGACTAGGTACACTGAAGCTTTCTTT	CASSPATWTRYTEAFF
-	TRBJ2-7	-	TRBV4-2	TGTGCCAGCAGCCAAGAAAGACTAGCCTACGAGCAGTACTTC	CASSQERLAYEQYF
TRBD2	TRBJ2-1	-	TRBV7-6	TGTGCCAGCAGCTTGTTAGCGGGACCCAACAATGAGCAGTTCTTC	CASSLLAGPNNEQFF
-	TRBJ1-1	-	TRBV7-9	TGTGCCAGCAGTTTTTCCGGGACGGTGAACACTGAAGCTTTCTTT	CASSFSGTVNTEAFF
TRBD2	TRBJ2-3	-	TRBV5-4	TGTGCCAGCAGCTTGGTGAGGGCTAGCGGGGGTGGGGTAGATACGCAGTATTTT	CASSLVRASGGGVDTQYF
-	TRBJ2-1	-	TRBV2	TGTGCCAGCCGGATGGGCGGCTCCTCGACTTACAATGAGCAGTTCTTC	CASRMGGSSTYNEQFF
TRBD1	TRBJ1-1	-	TRBV5-4	TGTGCCAGCAGCTTCGGGACAGGTGAAGCTTTCTTT	CASSFGTGEAFF
-	TRBJ1-1	-	TRBV27	TGTGCCAGCAGTTTATCCTGGGTTGCGGCCCTGGACACTGAAGCTTTCTTT	CASSLSWVAALDTEAFF
TRBD1	TRBJ1-1	-	TRBV9	TGTGCCAGCAGCGCAGGGACAGGGGGCGTGAGCAGTGAAGCTTTCTTT	CASSAGTGGVSSEAFF
-	TRBJ1-5	-	TRBV30	TGTGCCTGGGGGAGGGAAAGCAATCAGCCCCAGCATTTT	CAWGRESNQPQHF
TRBD2	TRBJ2-1	-	TRBV10-3	TGTGCCATCAGTGGGACTAGCGGGAGGGCAAACAATGAGCAGTTCTTC	CAISGTSGRANNEQFF
TRBD2	TRBJ2-5	-	TRBV4-2	TGTGCCAGCAGCCTTTCACTAGCGGGGAGACAAGAGACCCAGTACTTC	CASSLSLAGRQETQYF
TRBD2	TRBJ2-1	-	TRBV10-3	TGTGCCATCAGTGAGGCAGGCGGGAGAGGTAATGAGCAGTTCTTC	CAISEAGGRGNEQFF
TRBD2	TRBJ2-1	-	TRBV7-9	TGTGCCAGCAGGCAGCGGGAGGGTCATGAGCAGTTCTTC	CASRQREGHEQFF